The TCR beta chain described here comes from a study of cytomegalovirus exposure and HLA in healthy donors. Study observations and caveats: Sequencing depth across donors, presence/absence analyses assumed, was roughly uniform.

The PCR made use of 60 Vbeta and 13 Jbeta primers. The repertoire was sequenced with immunoSEQ multiplex PCR; TCRdb's copy has only in-frame clones and lacks some. Of under 150,000 clones in the sample, 78% were seen once. In this sample, this clone turned up once. No antigen is known for it. Sequenced material: PBMCs. The receptor was isolated from a woman in her forties in good health and CMV-seropositive.

The CDR3 DNA is TGTGCCAGCAGTGAAGAAGGCACTCGGAGGAACACTGAAGCTTTCTTT. It is translated as CASSEEGTRRNTEAFF. The chain uses TRBV6-1 and TRBJ1-1; D is ambiguous. This CDR3 is 16 amino acids long. CDR1 is MNHNS and CDR2 is SASEGT in the germline V gene. V was cut by 1 base and J by 1 base, with 13 bases left in between.